A selection of T cell receptor beta chains follows, all from one sample in a study of T cells in Graves' hyperthyroidism and ophthalmopathy. Each CDR3 protein is one row after TCRdb ran MiXCR on the multiplex PCR reads. The sample includes about 690,000 distinct CDR3 sequences, 15% to 20% of them seen just once. The sequenced sample consisted of blood. All receptors come from a man aged 50 to 59 with Graves' hyperthyroidism. CDR3s include the opening cysteine and the closing phenylalanine or tryptophan. Each record gives: D gene, V gene, J gene, clone size, CDR3 DNA, CDR3 protein. The D gene is left open where the match is weak. Rows give clone size only sometimes, using once, few, many, or a class for an expanded clone.

D gene: TRBD1; V gene: TRBV11-2; J gene: TRBJ2-3; clone size: many; CDR3 DNA: TGTGCCAGCAGCTGGGACAGCCCAGATACGCAGTATTTT; CDR3 protein: CASSWDSPDTQYF
D gene: TRBD1; V gene: TRBV4-3; J gene: TRBJ2-7; clone size: few; CDR3 DNA: TGCGCCAGCAGCCCCGGGACAGAAGCCTACGAGCAGTACTTC; CDR3 protein: CASSPGTEAYEQYF
D gene: -; V gene: TRBV10-2; J gene: TRBJ2-1; clone size: many; CDR3 DNA: TGCGCCAGCAGTGAGGTGAGAGCGGCTGAGCAGTTCTTC; CDR3 protein: CASSEVRAAEQFF
D gene: TRBD2; V gene: TRBV6-1; J gene: TRBJ2-7; clone size: -; CDR3 DNA: TGTGCCAGCAGTAGTACTAGCGGGAGGATCGAGCAGTACTTC; CDR3 protein: CASSSTSGRIEQYF
D gene: TRBD2; V gene: TRBV11-2; J gene: TRBJ2-5; clone size: many; CDR3 DNA: TGTGCCAGCAGCCCCCGTAATAGCGGGAGAGAGACCCAGTACTTC; CDR3 protein: CASSPRNSGRETQYF
D gene: -; V gene: TRBV2; J gene: TRBJ1-4; clone size: -; CDR3 DNA: TGTGCCAGCAGTGAAGCGCCTCTGGAAAAACTGTTTTTT; CDR3 protein: CASSEAPLEKLFF
D gene: TRBD1; V gene: TRBV2; J gene: TRBJ1-2; clone size: few; CDR3 DNA: TGTGCCAGCAGGATTGGGACAGGGGGCGCGGTGGATGGCTACACCTTC; CDR3 protein: CASRIGTGGAVDGYTF
D gene: -; V gene: TRBV7-2; J gene: TRBJ2-5; clone size: many; CDR3 DNA: TGTGCCAGCAGCGTCCGGGACATGAGTCAAGAGACCCAGTACTTC; CDR3 protein: CASSVRDMSQETQYF
D gene: -; V gene: TRBV18; J gene: TRBJ2-7; clone size: many; CDR3 DNA: TGTGCCAGCTCACCACCTGCGCGCTACGAGCAGTACTTC; CDR3 protein: CASSPPARYEQYF
D gene: TRBD1; V gene: TRBV11-3; J gene: TRBJ2-1; clone size: many; CDR3 DNA: TGTGCCAGCAGCCTAACAGGGGGTCGATACAATGAGCAGTTCTTC; CDR3 protein: CASSLTGGRYNEQFF
D gene: TRBD2; V gene: TRBV19; J gene: TRBJ2-3; clone size: few; CDR3 DNA: TGTGCCAGTAGTCCCATCCGGACTAGCGGGAAACCACAGGATACGCAGTATTTT; CDR3 protein: CASSPIRTSGKPQDTQYF
D gene: -; V gene: TRBV5-1; J gene: TRBJ2-7; clone size: many; CDR3 DNA: TGCGCCAGCAGCTCCGGACAGAAGTACGAGCAGTACTTC; CDR3 protein: CASSSGQKYEQYF
D gene: -; V gene: TRBV2; J gene: TRBJ2-1; clone size: many; CDR3 DNA: TGTGCCAGCAGTGAAAGAGCGGCATACAATGAGCAGTTCTTC; CDR3 protein: CASSERAAYNEQFF
D gene: -; V gene: TRBV5-1; J gene: TRBJ1-2; clone size: -; CDR3 DNA: TGCGCCAGCACGCTCAGGGGAGCCCATGGCTACACCTTC; CDR3 protein: CASTLRGAHGYTF
D gene: -; V gene: TRBV7-2; J gene: TRBJ1-1; clone size: few; CDR3 DNA: TGTGCCAGCAGCTTAGCCGGCTGCTACACTGAAGCTTTCTTT; CDR3 protein: CASSLAGCYTEAFF
D gene: TRBD1; V gene: TRBV6-1; J gene: TRBJ1-6; clone size: many; CDR3 DNA: TGTGCCAGCAGTATGACAGGGTTCTATAATTCACCCCTCCACTTT; CDR3 protein: CASSMTGFYNSPLHF
D gene: -; V gene: TRBV3-1; J gene: TRBJ1-1; clone size: few; CDR3 DNA: TGTGCCAGCAGCCAACATGCTGGGACACAATGGGGGAACACTGAAGCTTTCTTT; CDR3 protein: CASSQHAGTQWGNTEAFF
D gene: TRBD1; V gene: TRBV5-4; J gene: TRBJ2-3; clone size: few; CDR3 DNA: TGTGCCAGCAGTCGCCCTAAAACAGGGGAGACAGATACGCAGTATTTT; CDR3 protein: CASSRPKTGETDTQYF
D gene: TRBD1; V gene: TRBV18; J gene: TRBJ2-7; clone size: few; CDR3 DNA: TGTGCCAGCTCTCGCGGGACAGGGATCTCCTACGAGCAGTACTTC; CDR3 protein: CASSRGTGISYEQYF
D gene: TRBD2; V gene: TRBV2; J gene: TRBJ2-7; clone size: few; CDR3 DNA: TGTGCCAGCAGTGAAGGGGCGGGAGTCGACGAGCAGTACTTC; CDR3 protein: CASSEGAGVDEQYF
D gene: -; V gene: TRBV9; J gene: TRBJ2-1; clone size: few; CDR3 DNA: TGTGCCAGCACCGAAGGGGGAAATGAGCAGTTCTTC; CDR3 protein: CASTEGGNEQFF
D gene: TRBD1; V gene: TRBV27; J gene: TRBJ1-2; clone size: many; CDR3 DNA: TGTGCCAGCAGTCTCCGACCGGGACAGGGGTTCTATGGCTACACCTTC; CDR3 protein: CASSLRPGQGFYGYTF
D gene: TRBD2; V gene: TRBV28; J gene: TRBJ2-3; clone size: many; CDR3 DNA: TGTGCCAGCAGTACTATAAGCGGGAGAGGTGATACGCAGTATTTT; CDR3 protein: CASSTISGRGDTQYF
D gene: -; V gene: TRBV6-2/TRBV6-3; J gene: TRBJ1-3; clone size: few; CDR3 DNA: TGTGCCAGCAACCTGGGGGCCTCTGGAAACACCATATATTTT; CDR3 protein: CASNLGASGNTIYF
D gene: TRBD2; V gene: TRBV6-1; J gene: TRBJ2-7; clone size: -; CDR3 DNA: TGTGCCAGCAGTCCCACCACCTGGACTAGCGGGAGCTACGAGCAGTACTTC; CDR3 protein: CASSPTTWTSGSYEQYF
D gene: TRBD2; V gene: TRBV7-9; J gene: TRBJ2-3; clone size: many; CDR3 DNA: TGTGCCAGCAGCTTAGGGGGACTAGCGGTCACAGATACGCAGTATTTT; CDR3 protein: CASSLGGLAVTDTQYF
D gene: -; V gene: TRBV2; J gene: TRBJ1-2; clone size: many; CDR3 DNA: TGTGCCAGCAGTGAGGGAGGGGCCACCTATGGCTACACCTTC; CDR3 protein: CASSEGGATYGYTF
D gene: TRBD1; V gene: TRBV27; J gene: TRBJ1-2; clone size: -; CDR3 DNA: TGTGCCAGCAGTAGGACACAGGGGGAGAGCTATGGCTACACCTTC; CDR3 protein: CASSRTQGESYGYTF
D gene: TRBD2; V gene: TRBV4-3; J gene: TRBJ2-7; clone size: few; CDR3 DNA: TGCGCCAGCAGCCAAGATCCCCTAGCGGGAGATGAGCAGTACTTC; CDR3 protein: CASSQDPLAGDEQYF
D gene: -; V gene: TRBV20-1; J gene: TRBJ2-2; clone size: many; CDR3 DNA: TGCAGTGCTAGAGATTTCCGGGGCAGGAGGACCGGGGAGCTGTTTTTT; CDR3 protein: CSARDFRGRRTGELFF
D gene: TRBD1; V gene: TRBV2; J gene: TRBJ2-2; clone size: many; CDR3 DNA: TGTGCCAGCAGAGTTATTACAGGGGCGAACACCGGGGAGCTGTTTTTT; CDR3 protein: CASRVITGANTGELFF
D gene: TRBD2; V gene: TRBV30; J gene: TRBJ2-1; clone size: -; CDR3 DNA: TGTGCCTGCAGCCGGGACTACGCCTACAATGAGCAGTTCTTC; CDR3 protein: CACSRDYAYNEQFF
D gene: -; V gene: TRBV20-1; J gene: TRBJ2-3; clone size: -; CDR3 DNA: TGCAGTGCTCGCCTGCGGGGCACAGATACGCAGTATTTT; CDR3 protein: CSARLRGTDTQYF